Sequencing of this T cell receptor beta chain was carried out in a study of blood T cell repertoires in COVID-19. Whole-study context: Sample material is recorded as cDNA or gDNA derived from T cells, B-cell-depleted T cells, or PBMCs.

In the original workflow: Amplifying reference gene primers gave estimates of nucleated cell counts. Sequencing used immunoSEQ multiplex PCR; TCRdb keeps in-frame clones, though not all of them. V, J and clone size derive from that table, while D and trimming were established from the DNA sequence. In the table there are approximately 140,000 clones, 81% of which are singletons. The V segment lost 2 bases and the J segment 7 bases; nucleotides outside the gene matches: 16. The CDR3 has 17 residues. Germline CDR1 reads MDHEN; CDR2 reads SYDVKM. The origin of this receptor is a human donor with acute or convalescent COVID-19. The donor label of this sample is uncertain. The sequenced material came from peripheral blood. The gene calls are TRBV28 and TRBJ1-2, with 7 bases lining up with TRBD1. The CDR3 is CASSLIFGGGLSGGYTF. The DNA for the CDR3 is TGTGCCAGCAGTTTAATTTTCGGAGGGGGCCTCTCGGGTGGCTACACCTTC.